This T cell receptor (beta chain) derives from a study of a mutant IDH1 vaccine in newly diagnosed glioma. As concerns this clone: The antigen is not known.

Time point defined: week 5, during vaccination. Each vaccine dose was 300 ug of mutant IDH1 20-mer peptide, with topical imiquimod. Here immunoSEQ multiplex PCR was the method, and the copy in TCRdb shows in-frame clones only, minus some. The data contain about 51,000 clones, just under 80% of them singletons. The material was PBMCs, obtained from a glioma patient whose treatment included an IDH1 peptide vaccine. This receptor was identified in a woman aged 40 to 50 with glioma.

The CDR3 sequence is CASRHRSQGNTEAFF. CDR3 nucleotide sequence: TGTGCCAGCAGACACCGGTCCCAGGGGAACACTGAAGCTTTCTTT. J is TRBJ1-1 and V is TRBV5-4; D might be TRBD1 (5 bases). Germline-derived CDR1 and CDR2 are SGHNT and YYREEE (reference sequence). Trimming took off 5 bases at V and 1 base at J, with 15 bases between the two ends. This CDR3 comprises 15 residues.